These T cell receptor beta chains were read from a single sample in a study of blood T cell repertoires in COVID-19. Clones were read by immunoSEQ multiplex PCR, and TCRdb kept only the in-frame ones, dropping some. In the table there are about 79,000 clones, about 89% of which are singletons. Sample: peripheral blood. Every receptor here comes from a man between 65 and 79 years old with active or convalescent COVID-19. Each CDR3 is given with its conserved first and last residue. The D gene is left open where the match is weak. Clone size is not always given. Where it is, it says once, few, many or a class for expanded clones.

clone size	D gene	V gene	J gene	CDR3 protein	CDR3 DNA
-	-	TRBV19	TRBJ2-7	CASSISLDYEQYF	TGTGCCAGTAGTATAAGCCTCGACTACGAGCAGTACTTC
few	-	TRBV6-5	TRBJ2-2	CASTPLGGNTGELFF	TGTGCCAGCACCCCATTAGGGGGGAACACCGGGGAGCTGTTTTTT
-	-	TRBV27	TRBJ2-5	CASSLAGDPETQYF	TGTGCCAGCAGTTTGGCCGGGGATCCAGAGACCCAGTACTTC
-	TRBD2	TRBV7-2	TRBJ2-7	CASSTPGLPYEQYF	TGTGCCAGCAGCACTCCGGGACTACCCTACGAGCAGTACTTC
-	-	TRBV25-1	TRBJ1-2	CASSAIGTPSSGYTF	TGTGCCAGCAGTGCCATAGGGACACCCTCGTCTGGCTACACCTTC
few	TRBD2	TRBV29-1	TRBJ2-3	CSASPGLAGGPTDTQYF	TGCAGCGCTTCGCCGGGACTAGCGGGAGGGCCAACAGATACGCAGTATTTT
-	-	TRBV9	TRBJ2-3	CASSVALDTQYF	TGTGCCAGCAGCGTAGCCTTGGATACGCAGTATTTT
-	-	TRBV6-5	TRBJ2-5	CASSYDRAGIQETQYF	TGTGCCAGCAGTTACGATCGGGCGGGGATACAAGAGACCCAGTACTTC
-	TRBD2	TRBV7-3	TRBJ2-2	CASSSLAGGANTGELFF	TGTGCCAGCAGCTCACTAGCGGGAGGGGCGAACACCGGGGAGCTGTTTTTT
few	TRBD1	TRBV5-1	TRBJ2-2	CASSEYRDRGAGELFF	TGCGCCAGCAGCGAATACCGGGACAGGGGAGCCGGGGAGCTGTTTTTT
-	TRBD1	TRBV4-3	TRBJ1-2	CASSQGDRGQRGGYTF	TGCGCCAGCAGCCAAGGGGACAGGGGGCAACGGGGCGGCTACACCTTC
-	TRBD1	TRBV3-1/TRBV3-2	TRBJ1-1	CASSPPPATGSGEAFF	TGTGCCAGCAGCCCACCCCCCGCGACAGGGAGCGGTGAAGCTTTCTTT
-	-	TRBV27	TRBJ1-1	CASSLSRGTEAFF	TGTGCCAGCAGTTTATCACGGGGTACTGAAGCTTTCTTT
-	TRBD2	TRBV28	TRBJ2-7	CASRGLGLAGYEQYF	TGTGCCAGCCGGGGGTTGGGACTAGCGGGTTACGAGCAGTACTTC
medium-sized	-	TRBV4-2	TRBJ1-2	CASSPGGGMNYGYTF	TGTGCCAGCAGCCCGGGTGGGGGGATGAACTATGGCTACACCTTC
-	-	TRBV27	TRBJ2-1	CASRTIGSYNEQFF	TGTGCCAGCAGAACCATCGGCTCCTACAATGAGCAGTTCTTC
-	TRBD2	TRBV5-1	TRBJ2-7	CASSKGTSGGFSYEQYF	TGCGCCAGCAGCAAAGGGACTAGCGGCGGATTCTCCTACGAGCAGTACTTC
-	TRBD1	TRBV19	TRBJ1-5	CASSITDGQAYQPQHF	TGTGCCAGTAGTATTACAGACGGACAGGCCTATCAGCCCCAGCATTTT
-	-	TRBV28	TRBJ1-5	CASSQGWNQPQHF	TGTGCCAGCAGCCAGGGTTGGAATCAGCCCCAGCATTTT
once	-	TRBV7-9	TRBJ1-2	CASSLATGFDGYTF	TGTGCCAGCAGCTTAGCTACAGGGTTTGATGGCTACACCTTC
-	TRBD1	TRBV5-4	TRBJ2-6	CASSSIGGGANVLTF	TGTGCCAGCAGCTCTATAGGGGGCGGGGCCAACGTCCTGACTTTC
-	TRBD1	TRBV3-1/TRBV3-2	TRBJ2-7	CASSQEKDLWDRVYEQYF	TGTGCCAGCAGCCAAGAGAAGGACCTATGGGACAGGGTCTACGAGCAGTACTTC
-	TRBD2	TRBV2	TRBJ2-1	CASSPSGSEQFF	TGTGCCAGCAGTCCTAGCGGGAGTGAGCAGTTCTTC
-	-	TRBV20-1	TRBJ2-2	CSASKARRNTGELFF	TGCAGTGCTAGTAAAGCCAGGCGAAACACCGGGGAGCTGTTTTTT
-	TRBD1	TRBV11-2	TRBJ1-2	CASSPGDRVNYGYTF	TGTGCCAGCAGCCCCGGGGACAGGGTAAACTATGGCTACACCTTC